This TCR beta chain was identified during a study of spatial heterogeneity in lung cancer. Study background: Alpha-chain sequences were detected in numbers that were consistently lower than beta-chain sequences.

V was pared by 6 bases and J by 0 bases, with 11 bases between. CDR1 is MNHEY and CDR2 is SVGAGI in the germline V gene. CDR3 length equals 15 residues. Every TCR cDNA molecule bore its own unique molecular identifier. TCRdb re-derived calls from the 5' RACE reads in MiXCR, one entry per CDR3 protein. The data show about 150 distinct CDR3 sequences, 15% to 20% seen once. The time point denotes: sample taken at primary tumor resection. The sequenced material consisted of unsorted whole RNA from tumor, nontumor lung or frozen PBMC. By sample share, this clonotype is large. For a library built for alpha chains, this beta chain is a stray read; little rests on its size.

This sample comprised normal lung tissue next to the tumor, obtained at surgery. The chain links TRBV6-5 to TRBJ2-2, with D perhaps TRBD2 (6 bases). The clonotype comes from a female donor with early-stage non-small cell lung cancer. CDR3 nucleotides: TGTGCCAGCAGCCCAGCGGGTGCGAACACCGGGGAGCTGTTTTTT. Its translation: CASSPAGANTGELFF.